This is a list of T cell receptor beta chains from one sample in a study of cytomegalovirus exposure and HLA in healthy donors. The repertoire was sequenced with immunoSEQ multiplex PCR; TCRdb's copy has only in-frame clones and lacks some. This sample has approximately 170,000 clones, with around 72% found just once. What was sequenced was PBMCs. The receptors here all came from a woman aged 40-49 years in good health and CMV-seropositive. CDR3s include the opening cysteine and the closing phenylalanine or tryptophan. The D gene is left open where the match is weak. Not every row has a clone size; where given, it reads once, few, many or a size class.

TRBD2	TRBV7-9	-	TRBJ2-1	TGTGCCAGCCTTCGACTAGCGATAGCCGTCAGCTCCTACAATGAGCAGTTCTTC	CASLRLAIAVSSYNEQFF
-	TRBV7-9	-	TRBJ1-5	TGTGCCAGCAGCTTTTATAGCAATCAGCCCCAGCATTTT	CASSFYSNQPQHF
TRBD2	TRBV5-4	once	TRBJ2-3	TGTGCCAGCAGCTTGGGTAGCGGGGTGCCCACAGATACGCAGTATTTT	CASSLGSGVPTDTQYF
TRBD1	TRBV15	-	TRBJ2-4	TGTGCCACCAGCAGAGATCCCGGGACAGGCTCCAAAAACATTCAGTACTTC	CATSRDPGTGSKNIQYF
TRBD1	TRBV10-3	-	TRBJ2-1	TGTGCCATCAGTGAGTCGGGGCAGGGGGTGTACAATGAGCAGTTCTTC	CAISESGQGVYNEQFF
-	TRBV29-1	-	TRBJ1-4	TGCAGCGTTGGGGGGGGGTTCCTTGAAAAACTGTTTTTT	CSVGGGFLEKLFF
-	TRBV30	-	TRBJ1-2	TGTGCCTGGAGTGTGACAGGAGTTAACTATGGCTACACCTTC	CAWSVTGVNYGYTF
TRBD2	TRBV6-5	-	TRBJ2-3	TGTGCCAGCAGTTACGCGGGGGGGCCGGCAGATACGCAGTATTTT	CASSYAGGPADTQYF
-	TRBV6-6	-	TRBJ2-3	TGTGCCAGCAGTTACCCCCTTGCAGGGGGGGATACGCAGTATTTT	CASSYPLAGGDTQYF
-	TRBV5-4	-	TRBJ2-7	TGTGCCAGCAGCCGCCCCAGCCCCGGGTCCGAGCAGTACTTC	CASSRPSPGSEQYF
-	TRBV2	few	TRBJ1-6	TGTGCCAGCAGTGAAACCTTCCGGGATTCACCCCTCCACTTT	CASSETFRDSPLHF
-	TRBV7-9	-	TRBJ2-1	TGTGCCAGCAGCTCGAGACTTGGCAGGCAGTTCTTC	CASSSRLGRQFF
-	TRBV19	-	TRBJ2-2	TGTGCCAGTAGTATCGGACAGAACGCGAACACCGGGGAGCTGTTTTTT	CASSIGQNANTGELFF
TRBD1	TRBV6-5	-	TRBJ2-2	TGTGCCAGCCGGATCAGGGGGACAGTTGGGGAGCTGTTTTTT	CASRIRGTVGELFF
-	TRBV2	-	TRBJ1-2	TGTGCCAGCAGTGAGATCAGGTTGGATGGCTACACCTTC	CASSEIRLDGYTF
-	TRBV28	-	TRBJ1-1	TGTGCCAGCAGTCAATACGGCAGGTTAAACACTGAAGCTTTCTTT	CASSQYGRLNTEAFF
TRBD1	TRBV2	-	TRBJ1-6	TGTGCCAGCAGGAGGGGACAGGGGACGATAAAAATATTGTCACCCCTCCACTTT	CASRRGQGTIKILSPLHF
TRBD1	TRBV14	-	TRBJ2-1	TGTGCCAGCAGGGCGGGCGGGACAGGATTCTACAATGAGCAGTTCTTC	CASRAGGTGFYNEQFF
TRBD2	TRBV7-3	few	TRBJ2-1	TGTGCCAGCAGCTTAACTAGGGGAGGGACTACCCTCTACAATGAGCAGTTCTTC	CASSLTRGGTTLYNEQFF
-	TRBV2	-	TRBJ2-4	TGTGCCAGCAGTGAAGGACTTGGACTCGTTCAGTACTTC	CASSEGLGLVQYF
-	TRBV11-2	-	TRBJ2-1	TGTGCCAGCAGCCTGGGGGCCCGGAGCTCCTACAATGAGCAGTTCTTC	CASSLGARSSYNEQFF
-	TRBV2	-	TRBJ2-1	TGTGCCAGCAGTCAACTAGCTTTAGTCCACAATGAGCAGTTCTTC	CASSQLALVHNEQFF
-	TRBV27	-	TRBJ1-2	TGTGCCAGCAGTTTTGGGCCAGCTCTCTATGGCTACACCTTC	CASSFGPALYGYTF
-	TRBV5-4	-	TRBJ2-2	TGTGCCAGCAGCCCCTATAGGGGGAGTGCCGGGGAGCTGTTTTTT	CASSPYRGSAGELFF